Sequencing of this T cell receptor (beta chain) was carried out in a study of T cells in women clearing cervical HPV infection. Whole-study context: Control women cleared a single incident HPV16 infection within 12 months.

Libraries were prepared by immunoSEQ multiplex PCR; TCRdb keeps only in-frame clonotypes and omits some of them. Its table records roughly 15,000 clones. Germline V gene lookup returns CDR1 SGHRS and CDR2 YFSETQ. The CDR3 sequence is 16 residues long. V lost 2 bases and J lost 4, with 17 bases in between. Regarding the study as a whole: Repertoire richness, not evenness, was significantly elevated in CIN3+ cases versus controls. TRBV6-7 relative abundance averaged 0.11% in cases and roughly 0.17% in controls.

Turning to this clone: What it recognizes is unknown. The observed sequence ends 3 residues before the CDR3 terminus, with the missing tail filled in from the germline J gene.

The sample comprised blood buffy coat. The chain links TRBV5-1 to TRBJ2-3; D not certain. The clonotype originates from a woman between 18 and 70 years old with a cervical HPV16 infection that either progressed to CIN3+ or cleared (not recorded which). This CDR3 is CASSLNLRRMADTQYF. CDR3 DNA, as far as it was read: TGCGCCAGCAGCTTAAACCTCAGGAGAATGGCAGATACG.